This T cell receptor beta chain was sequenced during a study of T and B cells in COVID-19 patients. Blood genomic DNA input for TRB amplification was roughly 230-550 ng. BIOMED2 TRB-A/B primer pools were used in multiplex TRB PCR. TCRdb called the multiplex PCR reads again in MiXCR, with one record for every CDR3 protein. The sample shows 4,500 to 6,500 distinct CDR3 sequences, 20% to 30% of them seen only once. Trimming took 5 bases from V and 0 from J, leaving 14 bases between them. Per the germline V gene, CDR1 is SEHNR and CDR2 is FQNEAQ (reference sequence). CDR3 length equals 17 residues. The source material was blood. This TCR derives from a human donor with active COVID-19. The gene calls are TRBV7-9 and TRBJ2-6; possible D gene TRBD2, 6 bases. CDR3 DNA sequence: TGTGCCAGCAGCCCCGGGACTGGACTCTCTGGGGCCAACGTCCTGACTTTC. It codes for CASSPGTGLSGANVLTF.